Presented here are 3 T cell receptor beta chains from one specimen sequenced in a study of T-cell reconstitution after alpha-beta-depleted transplantation in children. Unique molecular identifiers were built into the TCRbeta library. MiXCR, run by TCRdb on the PCR reads, gives a single entry per CDR3 protein. This sample yields more than 500,000 distinct CDR3 sequences, of which more than 9.5% are seen a single time; around 15% belongs to the top ten. Specimen: PBMCs, mostly from graft donor cells, collected 180 days after TCRalphabeta/CD19-depleted stem cell transplant. These receptors all come from a female patient aged 2-9 years who had a stem cell transplant for aplastic anemia, so the T cells may come from the graft donor.

This clonotype occurred a few times. The rearrangement uses TRBV28 and TRBJ2-3; the match to TRBD2 covers 9 bases. Losses at the gene ends were 5 bases for V and 3 bases for J; bases not matched to a gene: 9. The CDR3 totals 16 residues. Germline V gene data show CDR1 as MDHEN and CDR2 as SYDVKM. This CDR3 is CASSPSFAGGTDTQYF. The CDR3 DNA is TGTGCCAGCAGTCCCTCCTTCGCGGGAGGGACAGATACGCAGTATTTT.

The chain has TRBV28 and TRBJ2-5; maybe TRBD2 (6 bases). Germline CDR1 is MDHEN and CDR2 is SYDVKM. The germline V and J ends were trimmed by 8 bases and 0 bases, with 13 bases remaining between them. This CDR3 contains 14 residues. CDR3 amino acids: CASHRGEDQETQYF. The CDR3, as DNA: TGTGCCAGCCACCGTGGGGAGGACCAAGAGACCCAGTACTTC.

The V and J genes are TRBV20-1 and TRBJ2-1, with D possibly being TRBD2 (5 bases). The V end was cut by 0 bases, the J end by 4 bases, with 19 bases between. Germline V gives CDR1 DFQATT, CDR2 SNEGSKA (reference sequence). This CDR3 has 17 amino acids. The DNA for the CDR3 is TGCAGTGCTAGAGATCGTGGAGCGGCAAATACTTACAATGAGCAGTTCTTC. It codes for CSARDRGAANTYNEQFF.